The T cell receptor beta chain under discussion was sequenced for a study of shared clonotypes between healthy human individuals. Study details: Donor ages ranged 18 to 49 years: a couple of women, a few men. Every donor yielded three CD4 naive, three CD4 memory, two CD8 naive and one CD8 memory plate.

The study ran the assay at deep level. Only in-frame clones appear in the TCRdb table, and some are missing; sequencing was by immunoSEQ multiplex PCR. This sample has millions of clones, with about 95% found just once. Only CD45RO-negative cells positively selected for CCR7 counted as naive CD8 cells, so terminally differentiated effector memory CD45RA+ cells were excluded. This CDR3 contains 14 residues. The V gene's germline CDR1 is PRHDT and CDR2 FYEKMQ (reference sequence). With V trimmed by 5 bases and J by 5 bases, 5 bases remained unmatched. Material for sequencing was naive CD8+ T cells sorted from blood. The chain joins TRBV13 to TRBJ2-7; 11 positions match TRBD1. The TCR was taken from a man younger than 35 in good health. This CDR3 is CASSLDRGLDEQYF. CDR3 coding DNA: TGTGCCAGCAGCCTGGACAGGGGGCTGGACGAGCAGTACTTC.